This entry describes one TCR beta chain. V shed 7 bases, J shed 2 bases, and the junction held 4 bases outside the gene matches. CDR3 length: 13 residues. The germline gives CDR1 MNHEY, CDR2 SVGAGI. This entry comes from a study of blood T cell repertoires in COVID-19. Study-level information: Some COVID-19 samples were acute and others convalescent; all came from the United States, Italy and Spain. Nucleic acid was either cDNA or gDNA, and it came from T cells, B-cell-depleted T cells, or PBMCs.

How the authors handled the data: Estimates of nucleated cell counts were drawn from the amplification of reference gene primers. Produced via immunoSEQ multiplex PCR; TCRdb's table is partial and in-frame only. V and J calls and clone size are given by that table; D and trimming were obtained from the DNA. The sample has roughly 200,000 clones, roughly 80% seen once. The rearrangement joins TRBV6-5 to TRBJ1-2, with 7 bases aligning to TRBD1. The source material was peripheral blood. The sequence came from a woman aged 80 or older with acute or convalescent COVID-19. The CDR3 region is CASKTGPNYGYTF. For the CDR3, the DNA is TGTGCCAGCAAGACAGGGCCAAACTATGGCTACACCTTC.